The clone carrying this TCR beta chain appeared a few times. The data were taken from a study of blood T cell repertoires in COVID-19. Study-level background: Sources were T cells, B-cell-depleted T cells, or PBMCs; the material itself was cDNA or gDNA.

Produced via immunoSEQ multiplex PCR; TCRdb's table is partial and in-frame only. This table has around 110,000 clones, 75% to 90% appearing once. V lost 6 bases and J 3 bases, leaving 11 bases between the germline ends. The V gene's germline CDR1 is LNHDA and CDR2 SQIVND (reference sequence). This CDR3 is built from 13 residues. The clonotype comes from a man aged 70 or older with acute or convalescent COVID-19. This sequence joins TRBV19 and TRBJ1-1; D call uncertain. Input material: peripheral blood. Here the CDR3 reads CASRKRMDTEAFF. The CDR3 coding sequence is TGTGCCAGTAGGAAGCGGATGGACACTGAAGCTTTCTTT.